This TCR beta chain was identified in a study of tumor-infiltrating lymphocytes in primary liver carcinoma. In regard to this clonotype: Antigen unknown. One junction end disagrees with the germline gene, perhaps due to a read error.

Unsorted bulk tissue (roughly 17-34 mg) underwent RNA and DNA co-extraction. This CDR3 is built from 13 residues. Germline CDR1 reads MNHNY; CDR2 reads SVGAGI (reference sequence). Whole-study findings and limits: Pairs comparing tumor with adjacent tissue or blood overlapped less than pairs drawn from tumor regions.

Total RNA amounting to 500 ng was the source from which TCR beta cDNA was made with a constant-region primer. Libraries covering TCR beta were generated through three nested multiplex PCR rounds (using a slightly modified ARM-PCR). Rounds one and two of PCR, each of roughly 10 cycles, were primed with TRBV1-TRBV30 forward primers and a C-beta reverse primer. Each CDR3 protein is one row after TCRdb ran MiXCR on the multiplex PCR reads. The sample lists about 120,000 distinct CDR3 sequences; approximately 68% were seen once. This clonotype originated in a woman aged 60-75 years with primary liver carcinoma and hepatitis B virus infection. The rearrangement links TRBV6-6 to TRBJ2-7; 7 bases are shared with TRBD2. Sequences were obtained from tumor-adjacent normal liver tissue. CDR3 DNA: TGTGGCAGCTGGGAATCGGGAGGTAGGGAGCAGTACTTC. Its translation is CGSWESGGREQYF.